The entry below describes one T cell receptor (beta chain). The data derive from a study of T cell changes during pregnancy in multiple sclerosis. Germline CDR1 is MNHEY and CDR2 is SVGAGI. V lost 6 bases and J lost 2; bases outside the gene matches: 4. The CDR3 contains 15 residues. Assay used: immunoSEQ multiplex PCR; TCRdb lists only in-frame clones, some missing. The sample holds about 92,000 clones; approximately 92% are singletons and the top ten take roughly 3%. The specimen comprised peripheral blood, sampled in the first trimester of pregnancy. The chain couples TRBV6-5 to TRBJ2-7, with 13 nucleotides matching TRBD2. This sequence originates from a female donor with multiple sclerosis, enrolled in a pregnancy study. The CDR3 region has the DNA TGTGCCAGCAGCCTCGGGACTAGCGGGACCTACGAGCAGTACTTC. Translating it yields CASSLGTSGTYEQYF.